The rows below give T cell receptor beta chains drawn from one sample of a study of lymphopenia after photon versus proton radiotherapy. Sequenced by immunoSEQ multiplex PCR; TCRdb stores in-frame clones only, minus some. In the table there are roughly 22,000 clones, about 82% of which are singletons. Source: peripheral blood, taken from a patient treated with proton-based radiotherapy. The source of these receptors is a woman in her sixties or seventies with pancreatic cancer. Both conserved end residues are part of each CDR3. The order of the fields is D gene, J gene, clone size, V gene, CDR3 protein, CDR3 DNA. The D gene is left open where the match is weak. Rows may omit the clone size; those that give it use once, few, many or a size class.

.,TRBJ1-4,.,TRBV15,CATSRARHGANEKLFF,TGTGCCACCAGCAGAGCCCGGCATGGAGCTAATGAAAAACTGTTTTTT
TRBD2,TRBJ2-6,once,TRBV19,CASTLGLATGANVLTF,TGTGCCAGTACCCTGGGACTAGCTACCGGGGCCAACGTCCTGACTTTC
.,TRBJ2-5,.,TRBV19,CATRGVAALPETQYF,TGTGCCACTAGGGGGGTAGCGGCCCTCCCTGAGACCCAGTACTTC
TRBD1,TRBJ2-1,.,TRBV28,CASKQGALNEQFF,TGTGCCAGCAAACAGGGGGCCCTCAATGAGCAGTTCTTC
.,TRBJ2-7,once,TRBV5-1,CASSPTFGGEQYF,TGCGCCAGCAGCCCGACCTTTGGTGGCGAGCAGTACTTC
.,TRBJ1-1,once,TRBV5-1,CASSPGTPGTEAFF,TGCGCCAGCAGCCCAGGCACTCCGGGCACTGAAGCTTTCTTT
.,TRBJ1-5,.,TRBV5-5,CASSSTTGNSNQPQHF,TGTGCCAGCAGCTCTACCACAGGGAACAGCAATCAGCCCCAGCATTTT
.,TRBJ2-1,.,TRBV5-4,CASSARPTGNTRYNEQFF,TGTGCCAGCAGCGCCCGACCGACAGGAAACACCCGATACAATGAGCAGTTCTTC
.,TRBJ1-2,once,TRBV15,CATSRDGQTGYGYTF,TGTGCCACCAGCAGAGATGGGCAGACGGGCTATGGCTACACCTTC
.,TRBJ2-5,.,TRBV7-3,CASSRVGSEGETQYF,TGTGCCAGCAGCCGTGTAGGGAGTGAGGGAGAGACCCAGTACTTC
TRBD2,TRBJ2-2,.,TRBV2,CASNGGLAGGQNTGELFF,TGTGCCAGCAACGGCGGACTAGCGGGAGGGCAGAACACCGGGGAGCTGTTTTTT